This TCR beta chain was documented in a study of cytomegalovirus exposure and HLA in healthy donors. Study outcomes and limitations: The authors assumed roughly uniform sequencing depth across donors for presence/absence analyses.

Comment on this clone: The antigen is not known.

Both 60 Vbeta primers and 13 Jbeta primers went into the PCR. Repertoires were generated with immunoSEQ multiplex PCR, while TCRdb's copy carries only in-frame clones and drops some. The sample has roughly 280,000 clones; around 66% are singletons. Trimming removed 0 bases from V and 4 bases from J; junction bases left unmatched: 3. Germline CDR1 reads MNHEY; CDR2 reads SVGAGI. The CDR3 length is 15 residues. Sequencing used PBMCs. The receptor comes from a female donor in good health and CMV-seronegative. The rearrangement joins TRBV6-5 to TRBJ2-5; TRBD2 matches at 9 bases. In DNA form, the CDR3 reads TGTGCCAGCAGTTACTCGACAGCGGGAGGAGAGACCCAGTACTTC. The encoded protein is CASSYSTAGGETQYF.